The clone carrying this T cell receptor beta chain occurred many times. The sample's time point: blood at routine non-recurrence follow-up after resection. The study sequenced unsorted whole RNA from tumor, nontumor lung or frozen PBMC. Single TCR cDNA molecules each had their own unique molecular identifier. MiXCR, run by TCRdb on the 5' RACE reads, gives a single entry per CDR3 protein. Counted here are about 120,000 distinct CDR3 sequences, 10% to 15% occurring once; the ten biggest clones make up roughly 15%. The data are from a study of spatial heterogeneity in lung cancer. Study overall: Alpha-chain sequences were detected in numbers that were consistently lower than beta-chain sequences.

Trimming took 0 bases from V and 4 from J; bases not matched to a gene: 5. Looked up from germline, CDR1 is DFQATT and CDR2 is SNEGSKA (reference sequence). The length of the CDR3 is 14 residues. This clonotype was sampled from a male donor with early-stage non-small cell lung cancer. The J gene is TRBJ2-5, the V gene TRBV20-1; 7 bases are shared with TRBD2. The specimen was PBMCs, collected at follow-up. In DNA, the CDR3 is TGCAGTGCTAGAGATCGGAGCGGGGTAGAGACCCAGTACTTC. It specifies CSARDRSGVETQYF.